This is a list of T cell receptor beta chains from one sample in a study of CXCR3-negative and CXCR3-positive naive CD8 T cells. From its re-call of the 5' RACE reads, TCRdb lists each CDR3 protein once, without DNA. The sample shows about 66,000 distinct CDR3 sequences, and around 4% sits with its ten largest clones. The specimen sequenced was naive CXCR3- CD8+ T cells from blood. These receptors came from a human donor in good health. Some clones in this sample may be carry-over from other donors' samples. CDR3s include the opening cysteine and the closing phenylalanine or tryptophan. The order of the fields is J gene, clone size, V gene, CDR3 protein. Some rows mark clone size as missing; the rest say once, few, many or name a class of expanded clone.

J: TRBJ1-5
size: NA
V: TRBV7-2
CDR3: CASSLLGQPQHF

J: TRBJ2-7
size: NA
V: TRBV20-1
CDR3: CSAEDRESYEQYF

J: TRBJ2-1
size: NA
V: TRBV4-2
CDR3: CASSQESGEGSEQFF

J: TRBJ2-4
size: NA
V: TRBV14
CDR3: CASSLTSGTLAKNIQYF

J: TRBJ2-7
size: NA
V: TRBV6-6
CDR3: CASSYVPYEQYF

J: TRBJ2-7
size: NA
V: TRBV20-1
CDR3: CSAMDLGITSYEQYF

J: TRBJ2-7
size: NA
V: TRBV6-2/TRBV6-3
CDR3: CDSSYGEMDEQYF

J: TRBJ2-2
size: NA
V: TRBV7-2
CDR3: CASSSPNTGELFF

J: TRBJ2-2
size: NA
V: TRBV7-6
CDR3: CASSLAGTRGIGELFF

J: TRBJ2-3
size: NA
V: TRBV7-8
CDR3: CASRLRTSTSDTQYF

J: TRBJ2-1
size: NA
V: TRBV25-1
CDR3: CASSQIAVNSYNEQFF

J: TRBJ2-2
size: NA
V: TRBV29-1
CDR3: CSVEGAWGRYTGELFF

J: TRBJ2-7
size: NA
V: TRBV7-2
CDR3: CASSAGLPYEQYF

J: TRBJ2-7
size: NA
V: TRBV7-2
CDR3: CASSFQGREYF

J: TRBJ2-1
size: NA
V: TRBV29-1
CDR3: CSVDGLAGYNEQFF

J: TRBJ2-2
size: NA
V: TRBV27
CDR3: CASSLRGINTGELFF

J: TRBJ1-1
size: NA
V: TRBV6-2/TRBV6-3
CDR3: CASSYRGGTEAFF

J: TRBJ1-2
size: NA
V: TRBV29-1
CDR3: CSVFDSHDGYGYTF

J: TRBJ1-5
size: NA
V: TRBV12-3/TRBV12-4
CDR3: CASSRPNQPQHF

J: TRBJ2-5
size: NA
V: TRBV5-1
CDR3: CASSLGLAGDQETQYF

J: TRBJ2-7
size: NA
V: TRBV28
CDR3: CASSETVYEQYF

J: TRBJ2-7
size: NA
V: TRBV29-1
CDR3: CSVSGGWDEQYF

J: TRBJ1-4
size: NA
V: TRBV7-9
CDR3: CASSTPRGDPNEKLFF

J: TRBJ2-2
size: NA
V: TRBV4-3
CDR3: CASSHFTNSGTGVPGELFF

J: TRBJ1-1
size: NA
V: TRBV6-5
CDR3: CASRQGIYTEAFF

J: TRBJ2-1
size: NA
V: TRBV5-1
CDR3: CASSPRFVFDEQFF

J: TRBJ2-7
size: medium-sized
V: TRBV7-7
CDR3: CASSLAWGYEQYF

J: TRBJ2-2
size: NA
V: TRBV6-2/TRBV6-3
CDR3: CASSVSGANTGELFF

J: TRBJ2-4
size: NA
V: TRBV20-1
CDR3: CSARDGTSDVQYF

J: TRBJ1-4
size: NA
V: TRBV4-2
CDR3: CASSQDRGTGGEKLFF

J: TRBJ2-7
size: NA
V: TRBV28
CDR3: CASSSTGFYEQYF

J: TRBJ2-7
size: NA
V: TRBV12-3/TRBV12-4
CDR3: CASSMDTYEQYF

J: TRBJ2-5
size: NA
V: TRBV12-3/TRBV12-4
CDR3: CASSLSGETQYF

J: TRBJ2-5
size: NA
V: TRBV24-1
CDR3: CATVKQGVGETQYF

J: TRBJ2-3
size: NA
V: TRBV6-5
CDR3: CASSYASGSSHTQYF

J: TRBJ2-7
size: NA
V: TRBV25-1
CDR3: CASNQGNSYEQYF

J: TRBJ2-3
size: NA
V: TRBV5-1
CDR3: CASRQERTDTQYF

J: TRBJ2-1
size: NA
V: TRBV19
CDR3: CASSIQTSSYNEQFF

J: TRBJ2-2
size: NA
V: TRBV19
CDR3: CASSRGRPNTGELFF

J: TRBJ1-4
size: NA
V: TRBV7-9
CDR3: CASSFVGQGERKLFF

J: TRBJ1-3
size: NA
V: TRBV28
CDR3: CASSTSRVVPGNTIYF

J: TRBJ2-5
size: NA
V: TRBV12-3/TRBV12-4
CDR3: CASSQLAAAQETQYF

J: TRBJ1-2
size: NA
V: TRBV4-2
CDR3: CASSQGTGVYGYTF

J: TRBJ2-7
size: NA
V: TRBV29-1
CDR3: CSVGDRGETYEQYF

J: TRBJ2-1
size: NA
V: TRBV7-9
CDR3: CASSLGVNEQFF

J: TRBJ1-2
size: NA
V: TRBV28
CDR3: CASSLLNSGFYGYTF

J: TRBJ1-1
size: NA
V: TRBV12-3/TRBV12-4
CDR3: CASSDSLNTEAFF

J: TRBJ2-1
size: NA
V: TRBV14
CDR3: CASSQEFAGSNEQFF

J: TRBJ1-1
size: NA
V: TRBV6-6
CDR3: CASSKLETEAFF

J: TRBJ2-5
size: NA
V: TRBV28
CDR3: CASSFTGVGYQETQYF

J: TRBJ2-1
size: NA
V: TRBV28
CDR3: CASSLHGTGYNEQFF

J: TRBJ2-7
size: NA
V: TRBV29-1
CDR3: CSVEDVDRGNNYEQYF

J: TRBJ1-1
size: medium-sized
V: TRBV5-1
CDR3: CASSLYLPGGADTEAFF

J: TRBJ1-6
size: NA
V: TRBV4-1
CDR3: CASSQDEQASSYNSPLHF

J: TRBJ2-7
size: NA
V: TRBV29-1
CDR3: CSVATGDSSYEQYF

J: TRBJ1-1
size: NA
V: TRBV7-9
CDR3: CASNRGSFTEAFF

J: TRBJ2-7
size: NA
V: TRBV5-6
CDR3: CASSDGYEQYF

J: TRBJ2-1
size: NA
V: TRBV7-9
CDR3: CASSSLEGREDSYNEQFF

J: TRBJ1-6
size: NA
V: TRBV28
CDR3: CASRPDRGSYNSPLHF

J: TRBJ2-1
size: NA
V: TRBV27
CDR3: CASTPGRAEQFF